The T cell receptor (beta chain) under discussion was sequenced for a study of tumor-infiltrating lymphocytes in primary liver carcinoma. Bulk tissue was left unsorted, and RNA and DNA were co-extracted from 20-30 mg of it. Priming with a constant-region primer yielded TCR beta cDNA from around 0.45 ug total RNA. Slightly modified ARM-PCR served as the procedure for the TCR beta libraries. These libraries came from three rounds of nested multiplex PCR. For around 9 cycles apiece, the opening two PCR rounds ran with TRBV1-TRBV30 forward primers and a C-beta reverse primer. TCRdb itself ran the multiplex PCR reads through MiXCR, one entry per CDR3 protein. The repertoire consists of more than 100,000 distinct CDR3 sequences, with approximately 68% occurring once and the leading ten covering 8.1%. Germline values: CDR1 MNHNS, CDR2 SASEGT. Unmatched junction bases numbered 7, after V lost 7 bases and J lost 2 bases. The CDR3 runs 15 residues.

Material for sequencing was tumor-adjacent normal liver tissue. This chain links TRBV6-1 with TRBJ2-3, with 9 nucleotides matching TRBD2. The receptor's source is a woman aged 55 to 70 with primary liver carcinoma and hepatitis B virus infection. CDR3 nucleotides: TGTGCCAGCACCACCTGGACTAGCGACACAGATACGCAGTATTTT. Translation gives CASTTWTSDTDTQYF.